This T cell receptor (beta chain) came from a study of CD8 T cells in Susac syndrome. CD8+ and CD4+ T cells circulating in blood were sequenced for TCR beta. Both CD4+ and CD8+ T cells were negatively isolated, and TEMRA cells underwent FACS enrichment. To note about this clonotype: Its target is unknown.

Notes on the study in general: The study acknowledged a relatively small number of individuals in its TCR sequencing and HLA analysis.

RNA amounts of roughly 0.5 to 1 ug underwent reverse transcription with random hexamers. immunoSEQ multiplex PCR amplified TCR beta CDR3 across 54 Vbeta, 13 Jbeta. Each CDR3 protein is one row after TCRdb ran MiXCR on the immunoSEQ multiplex PCR reads. This table holds about 300,000 distinct CDR3 sequences, 92% found once. The CDR3 extends over 13 amino acids. V lost 3 bases and J lost 4, with 8 bases in between. Germline V lookup: CDR1 SGHRS, CDR2 YFSETQ. This TCR derives from a human donor with multiple sclerosis. The chain uses TRBV5-1 and TRBJ1-5, with no clear D. Sequencing was performed on CD4+ T cells from PBMCs. Here the CDR3 reads CASSSDVNQPQHF. As DNA, the CDR3 is TGCGCCAGCAGCTCTGACGTTAATCAGCCCCAGCATTTT.